Following are 8 T cell receptor beta chains from one sample sequenced in a study of CD8+CD57+ T cells in acquired aplastic anemia. The template for TCR beta VDJ and CDR3 sequence profiling was genomic DNA. TCRdb re-analysed the reads in MiXCR, keeping a single row per CDR3 protein. The data hold roughly 420,000 distinct CDR3 sequences, with 65% to 80% observed a single time. Sample: sorted CD4+, CD8+, or CD8+CD57+ T cells (not recorded which) from PBMCs. The receptors come from a human donor in good health, serving as a control.

This clonotype was seen a handful of times. Germline is not matched at one junction end, which may reflect a read error. This chain links TRBV24-1 with TRBJ1-5, with D tentatively TRBD1 (5 bases). The CDR3 has 14 amino acids. Germline V gene sequence: CDR1 KGHDR, CDR2 SFDVKD. CDR3 region: CAISEGDRHQPQHF. As DNA, the CDR3 is TGTGCCATCAGTGAGGGTGACAGACATCAGCCCCAGCATTTT.

The CDR3 coding sequence is TGTGCCAGCAGCGTCACCGCAACGCGGGATTCTCCCCCACACTTT. Its translation is CASSVTATRDSPPHF. The J gene is TRBJ1-6, the V gene TRBV7-8; D uncertain. The V gene's germline CDR1 is SGHVS and CDR2 FQNEAQ. There are 15 residues in the CDR3. V was pared by 5 bases and J by 19 bases, with 27 bases between.

The rearrangement joins TRBV2 to TRBJ1-6; TRBD1 might be the D (5 bases). V was pared by 2 bases and J by 15 bases, with 20 bases between. The CDR3 has 15 amino acids. Germline CDR1 SNHLY, CDR2 FYNNEI. Here the CDR3 reads CASSERTLFGYRLHF. The CDR3 DNA reads as TGTGCCAGCAGTGAAAGGACACTTTTTGGCTATCGCCTCCACTTT.

The chain has TRBV11-2 and TRBJ1-5; perhaps TRBD1 as D (5 bases). With 5 bases removed from V and 8 bases from J, the gap between germline ends came to 13 bases. The CDR3 length is 13 residues. In germline, CDR1 is SGHAT, CDR2 FQNNGV. The CDR3 sequence is CASSGGREEPQHF. The DNA for the CDR3 is TGTGCCAGCAGCGGGGGGAGAGAAGAGCCCCAGCATTTT. Looking up the rest from reference TRBV11-2 and TRBJ1-5 gives the full variable domain: EAGVAQSPRYKIIEKRQSVAFWCNPISGHATLYWYQQILGQGPKLLIQFQNNGVVDDSQLPKDRFSAERLKGVDSTLKIQPAKLEDSAVYLCASSGGREEPQHFGDGTRLSIL.

This clonotype has a count of ten or more. The chain recombines TRBV7-2 with TRBJ1-4; D unresolved. V lost 1 base and J lost 8, with 8 bases in between. This CDR3 comprises 13 residues. Germline values: CDR1 SGHTA, CDR2 FQGNSA. CDR3 sequence reads: CASSLGPQEKLFF. The CDR3 nucleotides read TGTGCCAGCAGCTTAGGACCTCAAGAAAAACTGTTTTTT.

This clonotype was recorded a few times. The gene calls are TRBV24-1 and TRBJ2-3; 9 nucleotides match TRBD2. There are 16 residues in the CDR3. In germline, CDR1 is KGHDR, CDR2 SFDVKD. V shed 5 bases and J 4 bases; nucleotides not matched to a gene: 9. The CDR3 sequence: CATSAGGGASADTQYF. DNA for the CDR3: TGTGCCACCAGTGCCGGCGGGGGGGCGAGTGCAGATACGCAGTATTTT.

The rearrangement uses TRBV5-1 and TRBJ2-7; TRBD2 matches 8 bases. J lost 4 bases, V lost 3 bases, and 9 bases had no gene match. This CDR3 comprises 15 residues. Germline V gene data show CDR1 as SGHRS and CDR2 as YFSETQ. The CDR3 bases are TGCGCCAGCAGCTCCCTCCGCGGGGGGCTATACGAGCAGTACTTC. Translating it yields CASSSLRGGLYEQYF.

The chain employs TRBV5-1 and TRBJ1-2; D might be TRBD1 (5 bases). CDR1 SGHRS and CDR2 YFSETQ come from the germline V gene. The CDR3 has 14 amino acids. Trimming took off 0 bases at V and 3 bases at J, with 9 bases between the two ends. This chain's CDR3 is CASSLEGVDYGYTF. Here the CDR3 DNA reads TGCGCCAGCAGCTTGGAAGGGGTGGACTATGGCTACACCTTC.